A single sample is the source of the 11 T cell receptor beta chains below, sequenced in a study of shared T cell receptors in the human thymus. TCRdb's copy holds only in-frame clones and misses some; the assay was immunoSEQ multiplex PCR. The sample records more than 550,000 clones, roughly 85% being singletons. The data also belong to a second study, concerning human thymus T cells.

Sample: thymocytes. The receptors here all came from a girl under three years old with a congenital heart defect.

DNA for the CDR3: TGTGCCAGCAGTCTCGGACAGGGACGAGACAATGAGCAGTTCTTC. As protein: CASSLGQGRDNEQFF. The V call is TRBV6-6, the J call TRBJ2-1; 8 bases are a match to TRBD1. CDR1 is MNHNY, CDR2 SVGAGI, per germline (reference sequence). Unmatched junction bases numbered 8, after V lost 5 bases and J lost 5 bases. This CDR3 spans 15 amino acids.

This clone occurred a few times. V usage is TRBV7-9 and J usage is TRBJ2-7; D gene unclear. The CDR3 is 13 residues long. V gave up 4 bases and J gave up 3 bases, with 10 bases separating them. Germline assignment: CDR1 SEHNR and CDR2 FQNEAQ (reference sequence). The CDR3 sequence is CASSSRHHYEQYF. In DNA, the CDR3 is TGTGCCAGCAGCTCTCGACACCACTACGAGCAGTACTTC.

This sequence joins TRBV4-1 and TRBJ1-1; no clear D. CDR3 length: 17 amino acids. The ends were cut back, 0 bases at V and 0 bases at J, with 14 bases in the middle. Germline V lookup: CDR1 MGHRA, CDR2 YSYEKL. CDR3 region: CASSQDWWSQVNTEAFF. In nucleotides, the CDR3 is TGCGCCAGCAGCCAAGATTGGTGGTCACAAGTGAACACTGAAGCTTTCTTT.

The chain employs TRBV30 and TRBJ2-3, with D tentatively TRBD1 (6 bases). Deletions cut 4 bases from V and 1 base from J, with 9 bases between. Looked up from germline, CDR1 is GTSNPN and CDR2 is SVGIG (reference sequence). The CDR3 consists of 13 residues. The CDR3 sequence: CAWNRQGTDTQYF. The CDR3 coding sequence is TGTGCCTGGAATCGACAGGGCACAGATACGCAGTATTTT. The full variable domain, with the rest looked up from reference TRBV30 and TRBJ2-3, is SQTIHQWPATLVQPVGSPLSLECTVEGTSNPNLYWYRQAAGRGLQLLFYSVGIGQISSEVPQNLSASRPQDRQFILSSKKLLLSDSGFYLCAWNRQGTDTQYFGPGTRLTVL.

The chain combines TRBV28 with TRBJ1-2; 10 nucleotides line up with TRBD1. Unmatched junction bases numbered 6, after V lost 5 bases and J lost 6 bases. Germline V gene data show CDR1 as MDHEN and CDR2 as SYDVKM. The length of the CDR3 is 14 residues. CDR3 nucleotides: TGTGCCAGCAGTCCGGGACAGGGGATGGATGGCTACACCTTC. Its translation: CASSPGQGMDGYTF.

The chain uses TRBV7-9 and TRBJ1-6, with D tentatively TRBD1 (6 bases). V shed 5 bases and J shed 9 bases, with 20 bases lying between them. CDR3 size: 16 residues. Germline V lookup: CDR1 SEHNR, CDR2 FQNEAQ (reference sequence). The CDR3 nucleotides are TGTGCCAGCAGCCGAAAGAAACAGGGACGGAGTTCACCCCTCCACTTT. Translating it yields CASSRKKQGRSSPLHF.

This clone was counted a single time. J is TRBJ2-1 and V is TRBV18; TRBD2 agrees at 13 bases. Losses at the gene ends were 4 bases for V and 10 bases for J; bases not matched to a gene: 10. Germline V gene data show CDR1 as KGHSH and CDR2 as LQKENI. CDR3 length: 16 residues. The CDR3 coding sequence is TGTGCCAGCTCACAGAATCCCGGGACTAGCGGGGACGAGCAGTTCTTC. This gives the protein CASSQNPGTSGDEQFF.

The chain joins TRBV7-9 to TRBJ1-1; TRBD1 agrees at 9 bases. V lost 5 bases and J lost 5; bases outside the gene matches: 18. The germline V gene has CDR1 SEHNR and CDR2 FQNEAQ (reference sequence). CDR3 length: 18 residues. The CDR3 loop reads CASSRYLRTGVFETEAFF. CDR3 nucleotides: TGTGCCAGCAGCCGATACCTGAGGACAGGGGTCTTTGAGACTGAAGCTTTCTTT.

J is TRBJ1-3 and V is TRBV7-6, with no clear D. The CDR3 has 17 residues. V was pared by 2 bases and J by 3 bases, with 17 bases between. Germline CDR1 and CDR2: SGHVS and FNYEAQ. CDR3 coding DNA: TGTGCCAGCAGCTTATCTTCCTATGGGGAGAGTGGAAACACCATATATTTT. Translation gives CASSLSSYGESGNTIYF.

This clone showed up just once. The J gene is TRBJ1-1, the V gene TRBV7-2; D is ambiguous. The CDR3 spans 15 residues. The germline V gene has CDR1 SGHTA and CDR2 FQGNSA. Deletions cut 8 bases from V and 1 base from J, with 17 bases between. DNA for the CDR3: TGTGCCAGCGGTGCAGGTATACCGTCGAACACTGAAGCTTTCTTT. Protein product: CASGAGIPSNTEAFF.

This CDR3 is CASSLVGGGPGEKLFF. CDR3 in DNA: TGTGCCAGCAGCTTAGTAGGGGGCGGGCCTGGGGAAAAACTGTTTTTT. The rearrangement uses TRBV11-2 and TRBJ1-4, with 7 nucleotides matching TRBD1. Germline CDR1 SGHAT, CDR2 FQNNGV. V lost 1 base to trimming and J lost 8 bases; unmatched junction nucleotides: 10. The length of the CDR3 is 16 residues. Complete variable domain (other parts from reference TRBV11-2 and TRBJ1-4): EAGVAQSPRYKIIEKRQSVAFWCNPISGHATLYWYQQILGQGPKLLIQFQNNGVVDDSQLPKDRFSAERLKGVDSTLKIQPAKLEDSAVYLCASSLVGGGPGEKLFFGSGTQLSVL.